These 30 T cell receptor beta chains were all obtained from the same sample, sequenced in a study of siplizumab effects on memory and regulatory T cells. Method: immunoSEQ multiplex PCR; TCRdb's copy keeps in-frame clones and lacks some. The data show over 55,000 clones, with less than 85% seen just once and 3% to 4% held by the top ten. Sequenced: memory CD4+ T cells sorted from blood. The receptors were gathered from a human donor in good health.

This chain uses TRBV6-5 with TRBJ2-1, with TRBD2 identical over 13 bases. V lost 5 bases to trimming and J lost 9 bases; unmatched junction nucleotides: 7. Germline loops: CDR1 MNHEY, CDR2 SVGAGI. This CDR3 spans 15 amino acids. Here the CDR3 DNA reads TGTGCCAGCAGTCCCCCGGGACTAGCGGGACCTGAGCAGTTCTTC. Protein sequence: CASSPPGLAGPEQFF.

The chain has TRBV9 and TRBJ2-1; TRBD1 matches at 7 bases. The CDR3 is made up of 15 amino acids. Germline V CDR1 and CDR2: SGDLS, YYNGEE. V was clipped by 4 bases and J by 7 bases; unmatched bases: 11. In DNA, the CDR3 is TGTGCCAGCAGCTCTTCGACAGGGAGTTTTAATGAGCAGTTCTTC. It encodes CASSSSTGSFNEQFF.

V usage is TRBV18 and J usage is TRBJ2-5; possibly TRBD1 for D (6 bases). The length of the CDR3 is 13 residues. V was trimmed by 5 bases and J by 5 bases, leaving 12 bases between them. Germline loops: CDR1 KGHSH, CDR2 LQKENI. The CDR3 region has the DNA TGTGCCAGCTCATTACCAGGGGACGAGACCCAGTACTTC. Its protein is CASSLPGDETQYF.

The genes are TRBV6-1 and TRBJ1-2; tentatively, D is TRBD1 (6 bases). With 3 bases removed from V and 5 bases from J, the gap between germline ends came to 13 bases. Germline lookup yields CDR1 MNHNS and CDR2 SASEGT. The CDR3 is 14 residues long. CDR3 region: CASSDRGVWYGYTF. CDR3 DNA: TGTGCCAGCAGTGACAGGGGAGTATGGTATGGCTACACCTTC.

V is TRBV7-8 and J is TRBJ2-7, with D uncertain. The length of the CDR3 is 15 residues. Germline V gene lookup returns CDR1 SGHVS and CDR2 FQNEAQ. The ends were cut back, 5 bases at V and 3 bases at J, with 17 bases in the middle. CDR3 sequence (DNA): TGTGCCAGCAGCCCACGGGCCCAGGAAGTCTACGAGCAGTACTTC. Amino acid sequence: CASSPRAQEVYEQYF.

The V and J genes are TRBV15 and TRBJ2-1; no clear D gene. CDR1 is LNHNV and CDR2 is YYDKDF in the germline V gene (reference sequence). V lost 0 bases and J lost 4, with 13 bases in between. The CDR3 is made up of 16 amino acids. DNA of the CDR3: TGTGCCACCAGCAGAGACCCTGGGAAATCATACAATGAGCAGTTCTTC. It codes for CATSRDPGKSYNEQFF.

This clone occurred once. The chain has TRBV7-8 and TRBJ2-5; 11 bases fit TRBD2. This CDR3 spans 15 amino acids. Looked up from germline, CDR1 is SGHVS and CDR2 is FQNEAQ. The J segment lost 5 bases and the V segment lost 1 base, leaving 3 bases of the junction unmatched. The CDR3 spells CASSLVAGGQETQYF. The CDR3 DNA follows: TGTGCCAGCAGCTTAGTAGCGGGGGGGCAGGAGACCCAGTACTTC. Full variable domain (remainder filled in from reference TRBV7-8 and TRBJ2-5): GAGVSQSPRYKVAKRGQDVALRCDPISGHVSLFWYQQALGQGPEFLTYFQNEAQLDKSGLPSDRFFAERPEGSVSTLKIQRTQQEDSAVYLCASSLVAGGQETQYFGPGTRLLVL.

V usage is TRBV7-2 and J usage is TRBJ2-1; D may be TRBD1 or TRBD2 (6 bases each). The ends were cut back, 5 bases at V and 4 bases at J, with 15 bases in the middle. This CDR3 has 15 residues. The germline V gene has CDR1 SGHTA and CDR2 FQGNSA. The CDR3, as DNA: TGTGCCAGCAGCCCCCGAGGGGGGCGGTACAATGAGCAGTTCTTC. This translates into CASSPRGGRYNEQFF.

This clone came up once. This chain connects TRBV9 to TRBJ2-3; D is unresolved. There are 12 residues in the CDR3. V was pared by 5 bases and J by 0 bases, with 4 bases between. In germline, CDR1 is SGDLS, CDR2 YYNGEE. The DNA for the CDR3 is TGTGCCAGCAGGTATAGCACAGATACGCAGTATTTT. Its protein is CASRYSTDTQYF.

The V gene is TRBV6-1, the J gene TRBJ1-3; the D is unclear. V lost 8 bases to trimming and J lost 5 bases, with 13 bases between them. The germline V gene encodes CDR1 MNHNS and CDR2 SASEGT. This CDR3 comprises 13 residues. CDR3 region: CASWEGDRNTIYF. The DNA of the CDR3 is TGTGCCAGCTGGGAAGGTGATAGAAACACCATATATTTT.

Of note for this clone: One junction end disagrees with the germline gene, perhaps due to a read error. This chain links TRBV7-7 with TRBJ2-2; TRBD2 might be the D (5 bases). CDR3 size: 13 residues. CDR1 SSHAT and CDR2 FNYEAQ come from the germline V gene (reference sequence). CDR3 region: CASSYREGGELFF. CDR3 DNA sequence: TGTGCTAGCAGCTACCGGGAAGGGGGGGAGCTGTTTTTT.

This chain uses TRBV11-2 with TRBJ1-1; D is possibly TRBD1 (5 bases). This CDR3 is built from 14 residues. Trimming took off 6 bases at V and 3 bases at J, with 14 bases between the two ends. Germline V gene sequence: CDR1 SGHAT, CDR2 FQNNGV. DNA of the CDR3: TGTGCCAGCAGGTCTCTCTTGGGGGACACTGAAGCTTTCTTT. It encodes CASRSLLGDTEAFF. The whole variable domain, filled in from reference TRBV11-2 and TRBJ1-1, reads EAGVAQSPRYKIIEKRQSVAFWCNPISGHATLYWYQQILGQGPKLLIQFQNNGVVDDSQLPKDRFSAERLKGVDSTLKIQPAKLEDSAVYLCASRSLLGDTEAFFGQGTRLTVV.

J is TRBJ2-7 and V is TRBV5-1, with D perhaps given as TRBD1 or TRBD2 (5 bases each). The CDR3 has 17 residues. Per germline, CDR1 SGHRS and CDR2 YFSETQ. With 6 bases removed from V and 4 bases from J, the gap between germline ends came to 26 bases. Here the CDR3 DNA reads TGCGCCAGCAACCCAGGGACCCTAGAACTCCTCATGTACGAGCAGTACTTC. Translating it yields CASNPGTLELLMYEQYF.

This chain joins TRBV10-2 and TRBJ1-1; TRBD1 is a possible D gene (5 bases). The CDR3 is 18 amino acids. The V gene's germline CDR1 is WSHSY and CDR2 SAAADI. Trimming shortened V by 3 bases and J by 2 bases, and 22 bases separated the two germline ends. CDR3 sequence reads: CASSDFWGGPSANTEAFF. The CDR3 nucleotides are TGCGCCAGCAGTGACTTCTGGGGGGGTCCTTCGGCAAACACTGAAGCTTTCTTT.

In the case of this clone: Sequence at one end of the junction differs from germline and may be a read error. This chain joins TRBV19 and TRBJ1-1; possibly TRBD1 for D (5 bases). Germline V gene data show CDR1 as LNHDA and CDR2 as SQIVND (reference sequence). There are 13 residues in the CDR3. The CDR3 coding sequence is TGTGCCAGAAGTAAGAGGAGGGGACGAAGAGCTTTCTTT. Amino acids: CARSKRRGRRAFF.

This clone was seen more than once but under ten times. The chain carries TRBV5-1 and TRBJ2-5; D gene unclear. From germline, CDR1 is SGHRS and CDR2 YFSETQ. This CDR3 contains 13 residues. Trimming removed 1 base at V and 2 bases at J, with 6 bases between. In DNA form, the CDR3 reads TGCGCCAGCAGCTTGTTCACTCAAGAGACCCAGTACTTC. The encoded protein is CASSLFTQETQYF.

The chain links TRBV19 to TRBJ2-3; no reliable D call. Germline-derived CDR1 and CDR2 are LNHDA and SQIVND (reference sequence). Trimming cost V 7 bases and J 3 bases, with 8 bases left between them. This CDR3 is built from 12 residues. The CDR3 spells CASTSRTDTQYF. The CDR3 DNA reads TGTGCCAGTACTTCCCGGACAGATACGCAGTATTTT. The full variable domain, with the rest looked up from reference TRBV19 and TRBJ2-3, is DGGITQSPKYLFRKEGQNVTLSCEQNLNHDAMYWYRQDPGQGLRLIYYSQIVNDFQKGDIAEGYSVSREKKESFPLTVTSAQKNPTAFYLCASTSRTDTQYFGPGTRLTVL.

The chain joins TRBV10-3 to TRBJ2-5; D call uncertain. Germline CDR1 ENHRY, CDR2 SYGVKD. This CDR3 spans 13 amino acids. V was pared by 4 bases and J by 5 bases, with 11 bases between. As DNA, the CDR3 is TGTGCCATCAGTGCGGGCCAGTCGGAGACCCAGTACTTC. Translation gives CAISAGQSETQYF.

V usage is TRBV4-1 and J usage is TRBJ2-1, with D perhaps TRBD2 (6 bases). The germline CDR1 and CDR2 sequences are MGHRA and YSYEKL. Trimming took 3 bases from V and 6 from J, leaving 12 bases between them. The CDR3 runs to 14 residues. The CDR3 nucleotides are TGCGCCAGCAGCCACCCCACTAGCAGCAATGAGCAGTTCTTC. The encoded protein is CASSHPTSSNEQFF.

This clone occurred once. The rearrangement links TRBV6-6 to TRBJ2-5, with D perhaps being TRBD1 or TRBD2 (6 bases each). Trimming removed 6 bases at V and 5 bases at J, with 10 bases between. The CDR3 totals 12 residues. Germline CDR1 and CDR2: MNHNY and SVGAGI (reference sequence). Here the CDR3 reads CASREGGETQYF. The CDR3 coding sequence is TGTGCCAGCAGGGAAGGGGGGGAGACCCAGTACTTC.

The J gene is TRBJ1-3, the V gene TRBV5-1, with D possibly being TRBD1 (5 bases). This CDR3 region has 16 residues. V was trimmed by 1 base and J by 4 bases, leaving 15 bases between them. Germline CDR1 SGHRS, CDR2 YFSETQ. DNA of the CDR3: TGCGCCAGCAGCTTGCGCCTTGGGGGTCGGGGAAACACCATATATTTT. This encodes CASSLRLGGRGNTIYF.

The chain carries TRBV15 and TRBJ2-1, with D tentatively TRBD2 (6 bases). The germline V gene has CDR1 LNHNV and CDR2 YYDKDF (reference sequence). V lost 0 bases to trimming and J lost 1 base, with 7 bases between them. The CDR3 spans 15 residues. The CDR3 loop is CATSREEGSYNEQFF. The CDR3 coding sequence is TGTGCCACCAGCAGAGAGGAGGGGTCCTACAATGAGCAGTTCTTC.

This clone was counted once. The chain carries TRBV6-6 and TRBJ2-2, with unresolved D. The CDR3 sequence is 12 residues long. V lost 7 bases and J 2 bases, leaving 5 bases between the germline ends. From germline, CDR1 is MNHNY and CDR2 SVGAGI (reference sequence). The CDR3 DNA is TGTGCCAGCACCCAAAACACCGGGGAGCTGTTTTTT. Its translation: CASTQNTGELFF.

The chain has TRBV6-1 and TRBJ2-5; D possibly corresponds to TRBD2 (5 bases). CDR1 MNHNS and CDR2 SASEGT come from the germline V gene. The V gene lost 1 base and the J gene lost 5 bases, with 14 bases spanning the gap. The CDR3 sequence is 15 residues long. CDR3 coding DNA: TGTGCCAGCAGTGAAGGGGGTAAGGGAGTCGAGACCCAGTACTTC. It yields the protein CASSEGGKGVETQYF.

In this sample, this clone turned up a few times. The CDR3 DNA follows: TGCAGTGCAGGGGTAGGGGAGCAGTACTTC. It specifies CSAGVGEQYF. The chain is built from TRBV20-1 and TRBJ2-7; D possibly corresponds to TRBD1 (5 bases). The V gene lost 6 bases and the J gene lost 7 bases, with 10 bases spanning the gap. Germline V CDR1 and CDR2: DFQATT, SNEGSKA (reference sequence). The CDR3 spans 10 residues.

As for this clone: Other DNA variants within this sample encode the same CDR3. The J gene is TRBJ1-5, the V gene TRBV7-2; TRBD1 is a possible D gene (5 bases). Germline loops: CDR1 SGHTA, CDR2 FQGNSA. CDR3 length: 13 amino acids. The V end lost 5 bases, the J end lost 5 bases, and 10 bases lay between the germline ends. In DNA form, the CDR3 reads TGTGCCAGCAGCCCCCGGGGGGATCAGCCCCAGCATTTT. Its protein is CASSPRGDQPQHF.

The chain uses TRBV7-3 and TRBJ2-7, with D tentatively TRBD1 (5 bases). V lost 1 base to trimming and J lost 10 bases, with 14 bases between them. This CDR3 comprises 13 residues. In germline, CDR1 is SGHTA, CDR2 FQGTGA. The CDR3, as DNA: TGTGCCAGCAGCTTAAATCAGGGCCGGCCACAGTACTTC. Its protein product is CASSLNQGRPQYF.

The V call is TRBV19, the J call TRBJ2-1; perhaps D is TRBD1 or TRBD2 (5 bases each). The length of the CDR3 is 15 residues. Germline CDR1 is LNHDA and CDR2 is SQIVND (reference sequence). V was clipped by 5 bases and J by 4 bases, with 15 bases between them. This chain's CDR3 is CASSRRDPLYNEQFF. CDR3 nucleotide sequence: TGTGCCAGTAGTCGTCGGGACCCCTTGTACAATGAGCAGTTCTTC. The full variable domain, completed using reference TRBV19 and TRBJ2-1, is DGGITQSPKYLFRKEGQNVTLSCEQNLNHDAMYWYRQDPGQGLRLIYYSQIVNDFQKGDIAEGYSVSREKKESFPLTVTSAQKNPTAFYLCASSRRDPLYNEQFFGPGTRLTVL.

This chain links TRBV2 with TRBJ2-3, with D hard to call. The germline gives CDR1 SNHLY, CDR2 FYNNEI. Between the trimmed V and J ends, which lost 4 bases and 2 bases, there was a span of 16 bases. This CDR3 is built from 16 residues. The CDR3 loop is CASSVERLFLTDTQYF. In DNA form, the CDR3 reads TGTGCCAGCAGTGTAGAGCGACTCTTTCTCACAGATACGCAGTATTTT.

V is TRBV5-1 and J is TRBJ2-1; 8 bases line up with TRBD2. J lost 5 bases, V lost 1 base, and 2 bases had no gene match. This CDR3 is 14 amino acids long. Germline V lookup: CDR1 SGHRS, CDR2 YFSETQ. CDR3 sequence: CASSLRLANNEQFF. The CDR3 DNA reads as TGCGCCAGCAGCTTGAGACTAGCGAACAATGAGCAGTTCTTC.